This T cell receptor beta chain is from a study of shared clonotypes between healthy human individuals. Study background: Per donor, CD8 memory used one plate, CD8 naive used two, CD4 memory used three and CD4 naive used three.

General study findings and limits: Memory subsets generally showed lower estimated richness than naive subsets.

Using immunoSEQ multiplex PCR, the repertoire was profiled, and TCRdb retains in-frame clones only, with some absent. The sample carries more than 1.2 million clones, approximately 98.5% recorded once. The V and J ends lost 6 bases and 1 base, in that order; junction bases with no gene match: 11. Germline V lookup: CDR1 MRHNA, CDR2 SNTAGT. The CDR3 extends over 17 amino acids. About this clone itself: Its antigen is unidentified.

The sequencing sample was made of naive CD4+ T cells sorted from blood. Subset defined: CD45RA+ positively selected. The J gene is TRBJ2-3, the V gene TRBV6-4; 9 bases agree with TRBD2. The sequence was collected from a man aged 30 to 45 in good health. CDR3 DNA sequence: TGTGCCAGCAGACCCGAAGTCGCGGGAGGGCGCACAGATACGCAGTATTTT. It is translated as CASRPEVAGGRTDTQYF.